The 30 T cell receptor beta chains given below trace back to one sample, sequenced in a study of T cell responses to AZD1222 COVID-19 vaccine. This table comes from immunoSEQ multiplex PCR, and its TCRdb copy is limited to in-frame clones, with some not included. The sample includes 150,000 to 200,000 clones, under 95% of them seen just once. This specimen was peripheral blood, taken 28 days after the second AZD1222 dose. Receptors were obtained from an adult who received the AZD1222 COVID-19 vaccine.

The rearrangement joins TRBV11-1 to TRBJ1-4; TRBD1 agrees at 10 bases. Germline loops: CDR1 SGHAT, CDR2 FQDESV (reference sequence). With 3 bases clipped from V and 7 bases from J, the junction kept 5 bases outside the gene matches. The CDR3 covers 15 residues. This chain's CDR3 is CASSFSTGGFEKLFF. In DNA, the CDR3 is TGTGCCAGCAGCTTTTCGACAGGGGGCTTTGAAAAACTGTTTTTT.

As regards this clone: In the same sample, other DNA sequences code for this CDR3. The rearrangement joins TRBV9 to TRBJ1-5; D may be TRBD1 (5 bases). Germline CDR1 is SGDLS and CDR2 is YYNGEE. V lost 1 base and J 1 base, leaving 9 bases between the germline ends. The CDR3 loop spans 15 amino acids. CDR3 in amino acids: CASSVSGGSNQPQHF. DNA of the CDR3: TGTGCCAGCAGCGTATCCGGGGGAAGCAATCAGCCCCAGCATTTT.

This sequence joins TRBV7-9 and TRBJ2-4; D is ambiguous. V was pared by 4 bases and J by 2 bases, with 6 bases between. The CDR3 has 13 amino acids. CDR1 SEHNR and CDR2 FQNEAQ come from the germline V gene (reference sequence). CDR3 loop: CASSSGPKNIQYF. DNA of the CDR3: TGTGCCAGCAGCTCTGGACCCAAAAACATTCAGTACTTC. The full variable domain, its missing parts supplied by reference TRBV7-9 and TRBJ2-4, is DTGVSQNPRHKITKRGQNVTFRCDPISEHNRLYWYRQTLGQGPEFLTYFQNEAQLEKSRLLSDRFSAERPKGSFSTLEIQRTEQGDSAMYLCASSSGPKNIQYFGAGTRLSVL.

The chain is built from TRBV19 and TRBJ1-2, with 8 bases fitting TRBD1. Germline V gene lookup returns CDR1 LNHDA and CDR2 SQIVND (reference sequence). The CDR3 runs to 15 residues. V was pared by 5 bases and J by 2 bases, with 7 bases of the junction left unmatched. CDR3 nucleotides: TGTGCCAGTAGTTCTGGACAGGGTGGAAACTATGGCTACACCTTC. Protein: CASSSGQGGNYGYTF.

The V gene is TRBV27, the J gene TRBJ2-7; 8 nucleotides agree with TRBD2. The CDR3 covers 14 residues. V gave up 2 bases and J gave up 6 bases; unmatched junction bases: 6. CDR1 MNHEY and CDR2 SMNVEV come from the germline V gene (reference sequence). DNA of the CDR3: TGTGCCAGCAGTTTAACCAGCGGGGGTACCGAGCAGTACTTC. Encoded protein: CASSLTSGGTEQYF.

This clone came up once. V is TRBV2 and J is TRBJ1-2; perhaps TRBD1 as D (5 bases). In germline, CDR1 is SNHLY, CDR2 FYNNEI. The CDR3 length is 15 residues. Trimming pared 3 bases from V and 5 bases from J, leaving 16 bases between. In DNA, the CDR3 is TGTGCCAGCAGTGAGACAGAAACCCCGAGTTATGGCTACACCTTC. Protein: CASSETETPSYGYTF.

The rearrangement links TRBV5-1 to TRBJ1-1; weak D call: TRBD1 (5 bases). The V gene's germline CDR1 is SGHRS and CDR2 YFSETQ. V dropped 2 bases and J dropped 1 base, with 12 bases sitting between them. The CDR3 spans 15 residues. CDR3 DNA sequence: TGCGCCAGCAGCTTTCAGGGTGTTGGGAACACTGAAGCTTTCTTT. Its protein is CASSFQGVGNTEAFF.

The chain joins TRBV5-1 to TRBJ2-1, with D unclear. The CDR3 contains 13 residues. V was clipped by 0 bases and J by 5 bases, with 6 bases between them. Germline V CDR1 and CDR2: SGHRS, YFSETQ. DNA of the CDR3: TGCGCCAGCAGCTTGGAGGGTAACAATGAGCAGTTCTTC. It is translated as CASSLEGNNEQFF.

This clone has just a few counts. The chain recombines TRBV5-1 with TRBJ1-2; D is undetermined. Germline CDR1 reads SGHRS; CDR2 reads YFSETQ. The length of the CDR3 is 14 residues. Trimming took off 3 bases at V and 2 bases at J, with 11 bases between the two ends. Written as DNA, the CDR3 is TGCGCCAGCAGCTCTCGGACTATAAACTATGGCTACACCTTC. Its translation: CASSSRTINYGYTF.

This clone has more than one count but fewer than ten. The chain couples TRBV3-1 (or the pseudogene TRBV3-2) to TRBJ1-5, with D possibly matching TRBD1 (5 bases). The CDR3 is 13 amino acids. The germline V gene encodes CDR1 LGHDT and CDR2 YNNKEL (reference sequence). V was pared by 2 bases and J by 7 bases, with 9 bases between. CDR3 protein: CASSQMRGQPQHF. The CDR3 region has the DNA TGTGCCAGCAGCCAAATGCGGGGGCAGCCCCAGCATTTT.

On this clone itself: The sample has other DNA sequences that encode this CDR3 too. The gene calls are TRBV19 and TRBJ1-1, with D tentatively TRBD1 (6 bases). V gave up 3 bases and J gave up 1 base, with 9 bases separating them. This CDR3 comprises 14 residues. The V gene's germline CDR1 is LNHDA and CDR2 SQIVND (reference sequence). CDR3: CASSIRTENTEAFF. CDR3 nucleotides: TGTGCCAGTAGTATTAGGACAGAGAACACTGAAGCTTTCTTT.

This clone has just one count. The V call is TRBV9, the J call TRBJ1-1; tentatively, D is TRBD1 (5 bases). Germline CDR1 SGDLS, CDR2 YYNGEE. CDR3 length equals 12 residues. V lost 2 bases to trimming and J lost 5 bases, with 7 bases between them. The CDR3 sequence: CASSVGETEAFF. Written as DNA, the CDR3 is TGTGCCAGCAGCGTGGGGGAGACTGAAGCTTTCTTT.

Comments on this clone: The same CDR3 arises from other DNA sequences in this sample as well. The DNA of the CDR3 is TGTGCCAGCAGCTTGCTCGAGACCCAGTACTTC. Translation: CASSLLETQYF. The chain links TRBV5-6 to TRBJ2-5; D gene unclear. The CDR3 sequence is 11 residues long. Trimming removed 1 base from V and 5 bases from J, with 3 bases in between. Germline CDR1 reads SGHDT; CDR2 reads YYEEEE.

The gene calls are TRBV15 and TRBJ2-1, with 7 bases fitting TRBD1. This CDR3 spans 16 amino acids. Trimming took 2 bases from V and 0 from J; bases not matched to a gene: 4. The germline CDR1 and CDR2 sequences are LNHNV and YYDKDF (reference sequence). The CDR3 region has the DNA TGTGCCACCAGCAGAATGGACAGGAGCTCCTACAATGAGCAGTTCTTC. Translation gives CATSRMDRSSYNEQFF. The whole variable domain, remainder taken from reference TRBV15 and TRBJ2-1, is DAMVIQNPRYQVTQFGKPVTLSCSQTLNHNVMYWYQQKSSQAPKLLFHYYDKDFNNEADTPDNFQSRRPNTSFCFLDIRSPGLGDTAMYLCATSRMDRSSYNEQFFGPGTRLTVL.

This clone was seen just once. The chain is built from TRBV27 and TRBJ1-2; D gene uncertain. V shed 6 bases and J shed 8 bases, with 16 bases lying between them. Germline V gene lookup returns CDR1 MNHEY and CDR2 SMNVEV (reference sequence). The CDR3 is made up of 13 amino acids. In DNA, the CDR3 is TGTGCCAGCAGACCGGGGTTCGGAAGGGGCTACACCTTC. Amino acids: CASRPGFGRGYTF.

The genes are TRBV27 and TRBJ1-4; the D is unclear. The CDR3 consists of 17 residues. Trimming took off 8 bases at V and 0 bases at J, with 19 bases between the two ends. Germline-derived CDR1 and CDR2 are MNHEY and SMNVEV (reference sequence). The CDR3 protein is CASPVLGSPATNEKLFF. Written as DNA, the CDR3 is TGTGCCAGCCCAGTGTTGGGGTCCCCTGCAACTAATGAAAAACTGTTTTTT.

The chain is built from TRBV6-5 and TRBJ1-2, with 8 bases matching TRBD1. V lost 6 bases and J lost 8; bases outside the gene matches: 11. The length of the CDR3 is 14 residues. The germline V gene encodes CDR1 MNHEY and CDR2 SVGAGI. The CDR3 coding sequence is TGTGCCAGCAGCACGACAGGGGATCGGAAGGGCTACACCTTC. This translates into CASSTTGDRKGYTF.

The chain links TRBV18 to TRBJ1-1, with a possible D match to TRBD1 (5 bases). V dropped 1 base and J dropped 1 base, with 7 bases sitting between them. CDR1 KGHSH and CDR2 LQKENI come from the germline V gene. This CDR3 has 14 amino acids. CDR3 coding DNA: TGTGCCAGCTCACCACAGGGGCGGAACACTGAAGCTTTCTTT. Translation gives CASSPQGRNTEAFF.

The V call is TRBV19, the J call TRBJ1-4; D is unclear. Germline-derived CDR1 and CDR2 are LNHDA and SQIVND (reference sequence). The CDR3 loop spans 14 amino acids. V was clipped by 5 bases and J by 7 bases, with 14 bases between them. The CDR3 region has the DNA TGTGCCAGTAGTCAACCGAGGTTGAGTGAAAAACTGTTTTTT. Protein: CASSQPRLSEKLFF.

This chain connects TRBV19 to TRBJ2-7, with no clear D. V lost 2 bases and J lost 5, with 10 bases in between. CDR3 length: 13 residues. Germline CDR1 LNHDA, CDR2 SQIVND (reference sequence). The CDR3 nucleotides read TGTGCCAGTAGTATACAATCCGGAAACGAGCAGTACTTC. This encodes CASSIQSGNEQYF.

The genes are TRBV3-1 (or the pseudogene TRBV3-2) and TRBJ1-1, with D possibly matching TRBD1 (5 bases). With 3 bases removed from V and 5 bases from J, the gap between germline ends came to 13 bases. The CDR3 sequence is 14 residues long. Germline CDR1 LGHDT, CDR2 YNNKEL (reference sequence). The CDR3 region is CASSHSYGGTEAFF. The DNA of the CDR3 is TGTGCCAGCAGCCATTCGTACGGGGGGACTGAAGCTTTCTTT.

The chain uses TRBV2 and TRBJ1-1, with 7 bases lining up with TRBD1. Trimming cost V 6 bases and J 4 bases; bases outside gene matches: 8. The CDR3 consists of 14 residues. Germline assignment: CDR1 SNHLY and CDR2 FYNNEI. The CDR3 here is CASSLEGDSTEAFF. The CDR3 DNA sequence: TGTGCCAGCAGCCTTGAGGGGGACAGCACTGAAGCTTTCTTT.

The rearrangement uses TRBV27 and TRBJ1-4; D uncertain. The CDR3 is 14 residues long. CDR1 is MNHEY and CDR2 is SMNVEV in the germline V gene (reference sequence). Trimming cost V 7 bases and J 2 bases, with 11 bases left between them. The CDR3 bases are TGTGCCAGCAAGCCGTCCGGGACTAATGAAAAACTGTTTTTT. Its protein is CASKPSGTNEKLFF.

The rearrangement joins TRBV6-5 to TRBJ1-2; 10 bases align to TRBD1. The J segment lost 4 bases and the V segment lost 4 bases, leaving 6 bases of the junction unmatched. Germline CDR1 is MNHEY and CDR2 is SVGAGI. The CDR3 is made up of 15 amino acids. CDR3 in amino acids: CASSSGQGRGYGYTF. In DNA form, the CDR3 reads TGTGCCAGCAGTTCGGGACAGGGGCGAGGCTATGGCTACACCTTC.

This chain connects TRBV30 to TRBJ2-4; a weak D match, TRBD1 (5 bases). Germline CDR1 and CDR2: GTSNPN and SVGIG (reference sequence). CDR3 length: 15 amino acids. The V end lost 5 bases, the J end lost 1 base, and 15 bases lay between the germline ends. The CDR3 DNA reads as TGTGCCTGGGAAGATTTACAGGCGGCCAAAAACATTCAGTACTTC. This translates into CAWEDLQAAKNIQYF.

The V and J genes are TRBV6-5 and TRBJ1-1; TRBD1 aligns across 9 bases. From germline, CDR1 is MNHEY and CDR2 SVGAGI. With 10 bases clipped from V and 4 bases from J, the junction kept 13 bases outside the gene matches. The CDR3 is made up of 15 amino acids. CDR3 DNA sequence: TGTGCCACCCGTTCTGGACAGGGGTTTACCACTGAAGCTTTCTTT. As protein: CATRSGQGFTTEAFF.

The chain is built from TRBV4-1 and TRBJ1-5; D may be TRBD1 (5 bases). Germline values: CDR1 MGHRA, CDR2 YSYEKL. The CDR3 loop spans 17 amino acids. The V and J ends lost 4 bases and 0 bases respectively, with 16 bases between them. The CDR3 loop reads CASSPGDGRYSNQPQHF. The CDR3 DNA is TGCGCCAGCAGCCCTGGGGACGGACGATATAGCAATCAGCCCCAGCATTTT.

The chain has TRBV6-5 and TRBJ1-2, with a tentative D call TRBD1 (6 bases). Trimming left V 5 bases short and J 2 bases short, with 9 bases between. There are 13 residues in the CDR3. The germline CDR1 and CDR2 sequences are MNHEY and SVGAGI. CDR3 in DNA: TGTGCCAGCAGTCCAGGACAGAACTATGGCTACACCTTC. Translation: CASSPGQNYGYTF.

This chain joins TRBV3-1 (or the pseudogene TRBV3-2) and TRBJ2-4; 15 bases are shared with TRBD2. Germline V gene lookup returns CDR1 LGHDT and CDR2 YNNKEL (reference sequence). The ends lost 0 bases at V and 2 bases at J; junction bases unmatched: 2. This CDR3 has 18 residues. The CDR3 DNA is TGTGCCAGCAGCCAAGAAGGGACTAGCGGGGGGACCAAAAACATTCAGTACTTC. It translates to CASSQEGTSGGTKNIQYF.

This chain connects TRBV5-1 to TRBJ2-6, with no clear D. The CDR3 is 15 residues long. The germline gives CDR1 SGHRS, CDR2 YFSETQ. Trimming cost V 4 bases and J 0 bases, with 8 bases left between them. CDR3 DNA sequence: TGCGCCAGCAGCGAACGGCTCTCTGGGGCCAACGTCCTGACTTTC. Its protein is CASSERLSGANVLTF.